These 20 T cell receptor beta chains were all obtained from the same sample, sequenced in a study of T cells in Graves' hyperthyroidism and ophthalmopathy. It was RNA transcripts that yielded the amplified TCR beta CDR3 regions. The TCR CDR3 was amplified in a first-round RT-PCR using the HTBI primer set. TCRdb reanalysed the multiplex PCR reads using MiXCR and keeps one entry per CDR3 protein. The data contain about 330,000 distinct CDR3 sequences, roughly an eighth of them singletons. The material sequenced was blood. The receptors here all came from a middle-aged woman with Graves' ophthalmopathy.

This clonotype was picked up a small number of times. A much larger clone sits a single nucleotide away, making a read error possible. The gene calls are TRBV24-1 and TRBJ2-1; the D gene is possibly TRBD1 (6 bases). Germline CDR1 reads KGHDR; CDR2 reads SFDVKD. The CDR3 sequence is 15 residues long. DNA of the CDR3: TGTGCCACCAGCAATACAGGGCCCATCTACAATGAGCAGGTCTTC. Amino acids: CATSNTGPIYNEQVF.

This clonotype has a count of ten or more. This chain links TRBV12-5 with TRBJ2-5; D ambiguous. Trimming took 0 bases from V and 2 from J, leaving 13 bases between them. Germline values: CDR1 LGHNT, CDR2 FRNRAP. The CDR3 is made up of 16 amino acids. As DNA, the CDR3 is TGTGCTAGTGGTTTGGTAAAGCTTGACAAACAAGAGACCCAGTACTTC. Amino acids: CASGLVKLDKQETQYF.

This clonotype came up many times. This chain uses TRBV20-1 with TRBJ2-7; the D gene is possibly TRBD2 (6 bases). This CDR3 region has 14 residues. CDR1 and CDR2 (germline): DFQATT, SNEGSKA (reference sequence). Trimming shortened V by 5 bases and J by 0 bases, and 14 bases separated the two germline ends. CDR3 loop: CSALPSVTSYEQYF. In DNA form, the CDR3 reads TGCAGTGCTCTTCCTAGCGTAACCTCCTACGAGCAGTACTTC.

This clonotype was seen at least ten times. The DNA of the CDR3 is TGTGCCAGCAGACACAGGGTTACCGGGGAGCTGTTTTTT. Translated, it gives CASRHRVTGELFF. This chain links TRBV27 with TRBJ2-2; D possibly corresponds to TRBD1 (6 bases). In germline, CDR1 is MNHEY, CDR2 SMNVEV (reference sequence). V was clipped by 6 bases and J by 5 bases, with 10 bases between them. The CDR3 extends over 13 amino acids.

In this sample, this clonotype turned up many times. In DNA form, the CDR3 reads TGTGCCAGCAGCTTGGCGACAGCCGGAAGAGGGACCCAGTACTTC. Translated, it gives CASSLATAGRGTQYF. The genes are TRBV5-5 and TRBJ2-5; D is perhaps TRBD1 (5 bases). This CDR3 has 15 amino acids. V shed 0 bases and J shed 7 bases, with 16 bases lying between them. Germline V CDR1 and CDR2: SGHKS, YYEKEE (reference sequence).

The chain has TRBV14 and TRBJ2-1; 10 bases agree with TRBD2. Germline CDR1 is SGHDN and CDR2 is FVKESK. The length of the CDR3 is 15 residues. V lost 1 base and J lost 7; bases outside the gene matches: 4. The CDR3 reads CASSQGTSGENEQFF. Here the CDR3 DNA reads TGTGCCAGCAGCCAAGGAACTAGCGGGGAGAATGAGCAGTTCTTC.

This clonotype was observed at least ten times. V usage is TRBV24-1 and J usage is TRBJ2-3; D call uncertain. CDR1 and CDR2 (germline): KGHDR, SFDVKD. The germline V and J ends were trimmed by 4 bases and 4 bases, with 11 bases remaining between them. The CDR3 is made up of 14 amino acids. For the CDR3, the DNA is TGTGCCACCAGTGACCCGGCCGGTGCAGATACGCAGTATTTT. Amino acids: CATSDPAGADTQYF.

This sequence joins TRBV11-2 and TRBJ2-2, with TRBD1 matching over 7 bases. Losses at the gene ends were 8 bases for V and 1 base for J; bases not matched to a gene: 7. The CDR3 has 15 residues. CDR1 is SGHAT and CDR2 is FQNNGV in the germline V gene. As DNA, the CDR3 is TGTGCCAGCGGGATCGGGACAGTGAACACCGGGGAGCTGTTTTTT. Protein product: CASGIGTVNTGELFF.

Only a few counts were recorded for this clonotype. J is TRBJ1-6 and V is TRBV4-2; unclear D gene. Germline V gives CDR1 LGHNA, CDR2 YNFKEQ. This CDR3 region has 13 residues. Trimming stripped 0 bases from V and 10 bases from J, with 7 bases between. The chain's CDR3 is CASSQEKGSPLHF. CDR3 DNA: TGTGCCAGCAGCCAAGAGAAGGGCTCACCCCTCCACTTT.

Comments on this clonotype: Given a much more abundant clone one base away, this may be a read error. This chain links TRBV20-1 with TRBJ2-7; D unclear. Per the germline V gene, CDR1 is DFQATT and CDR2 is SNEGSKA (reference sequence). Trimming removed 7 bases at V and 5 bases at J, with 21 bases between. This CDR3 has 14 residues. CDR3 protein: CSVSRAGFQHEQYF. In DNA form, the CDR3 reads TGCAGTGTTAGTCGGGCCGGGTTTCAACACGAGCAGTACTTC.

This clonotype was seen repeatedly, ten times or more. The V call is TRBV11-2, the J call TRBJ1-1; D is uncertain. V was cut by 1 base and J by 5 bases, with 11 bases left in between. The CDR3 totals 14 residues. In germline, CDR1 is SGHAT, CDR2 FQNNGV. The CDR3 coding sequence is TGTGCCAGCAGCTTAGGTTGGGGAAAGACTGAAGCTTTCTTT. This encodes CASSLGWGKTEAFF.

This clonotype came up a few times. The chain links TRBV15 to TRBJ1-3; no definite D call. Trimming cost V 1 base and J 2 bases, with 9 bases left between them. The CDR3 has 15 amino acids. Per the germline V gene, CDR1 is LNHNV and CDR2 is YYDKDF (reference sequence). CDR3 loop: CATSRVIGTGNTIYF. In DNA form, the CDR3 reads TGTGCCACCAGCAGAGTCATCGGAACTGGAAACACCATATATTTT.

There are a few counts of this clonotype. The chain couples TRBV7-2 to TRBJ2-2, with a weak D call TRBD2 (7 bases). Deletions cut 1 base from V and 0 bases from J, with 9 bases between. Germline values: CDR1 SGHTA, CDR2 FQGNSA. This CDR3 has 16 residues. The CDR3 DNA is TGTGCCAGCAGCTTAGGAGGGGGGGCGAACACCGGGGAGCTGTTTTTT. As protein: CASSLGGGANTGELFF.

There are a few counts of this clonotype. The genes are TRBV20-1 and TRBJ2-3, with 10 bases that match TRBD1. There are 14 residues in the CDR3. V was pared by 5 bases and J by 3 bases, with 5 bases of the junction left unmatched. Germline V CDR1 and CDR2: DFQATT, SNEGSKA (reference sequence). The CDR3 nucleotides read TGCAGTGCTGACCCGGGACAGGGGACAGATACGCAGTATTTT. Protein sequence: CSADPGQGTDTQYF.

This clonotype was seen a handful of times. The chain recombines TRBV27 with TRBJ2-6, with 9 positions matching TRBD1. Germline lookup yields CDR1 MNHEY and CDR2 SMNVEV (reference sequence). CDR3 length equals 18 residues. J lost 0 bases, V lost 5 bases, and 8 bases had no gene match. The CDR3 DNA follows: TGTGCCAGCAGTACCTGGACAGGGGCGACCTCTGGGGCCAACGTCCTGACTTTC. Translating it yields CASSTWTGATSGANVLTF.

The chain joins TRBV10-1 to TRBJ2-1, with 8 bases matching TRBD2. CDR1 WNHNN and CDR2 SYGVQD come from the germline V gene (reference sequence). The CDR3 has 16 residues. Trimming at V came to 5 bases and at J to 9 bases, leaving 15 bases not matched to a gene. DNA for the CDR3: TGCGCCAGCAGTTTCGCCAGGGGACTAGGCGGCGTTGAGCAGTTCTTC. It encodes CASSFARGLGGVEQFF.

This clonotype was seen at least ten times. The DNA for the CDR3 is TGTGCCAGCAGCCGGGGAGATTTCACAGATACGCAGTATTTT. Protein sequence: CASSRGDFTDTQYF. The V call is TRBV12-3 or TRBV12-4, the J call TRBJ2-3; a weak D match, TRBD2 (5 bases). There are 14 residues in the CDR3. V lost 6 bases and J 2 bases, leaving 12 bases between the germline ends.

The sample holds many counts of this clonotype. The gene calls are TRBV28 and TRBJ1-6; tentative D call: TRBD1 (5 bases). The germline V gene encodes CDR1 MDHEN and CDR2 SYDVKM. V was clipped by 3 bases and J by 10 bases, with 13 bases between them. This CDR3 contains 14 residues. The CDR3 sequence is CASSLVRAQSPLHF. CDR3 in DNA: TGTGCCAGCAGTTTGGTCAGGGCTCAATCACCCCTCCACTTT.

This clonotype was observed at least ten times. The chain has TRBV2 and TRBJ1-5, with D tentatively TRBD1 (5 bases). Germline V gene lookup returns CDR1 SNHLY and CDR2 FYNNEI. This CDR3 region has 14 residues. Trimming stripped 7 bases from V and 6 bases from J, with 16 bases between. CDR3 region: CASMGQGSGQPQHF. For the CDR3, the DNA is TGTGCCAGCATGGGGCAGGGTAGCGGTCAGCCCCAGCATTTT.

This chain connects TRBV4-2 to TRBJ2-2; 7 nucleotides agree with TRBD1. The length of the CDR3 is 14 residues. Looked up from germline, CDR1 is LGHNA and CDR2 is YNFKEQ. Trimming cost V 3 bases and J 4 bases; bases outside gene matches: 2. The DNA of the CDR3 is TGTGCCAGCAGCCACTCAGGGGGCACCGGGGAGCTGTTTTTT. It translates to CASSHSGGTGELFF.